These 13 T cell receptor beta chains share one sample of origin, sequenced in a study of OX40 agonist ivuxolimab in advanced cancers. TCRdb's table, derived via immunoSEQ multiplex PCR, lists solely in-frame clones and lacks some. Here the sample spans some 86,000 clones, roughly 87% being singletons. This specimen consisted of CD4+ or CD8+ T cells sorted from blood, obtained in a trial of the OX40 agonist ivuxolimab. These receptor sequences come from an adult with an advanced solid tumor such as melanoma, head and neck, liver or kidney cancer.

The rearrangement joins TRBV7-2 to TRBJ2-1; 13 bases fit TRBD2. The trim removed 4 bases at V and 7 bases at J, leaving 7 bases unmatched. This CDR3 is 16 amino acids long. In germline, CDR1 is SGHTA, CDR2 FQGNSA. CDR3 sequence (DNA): TGTGCCAGCAGCTCTAGGACTAGCGGGGGCCCGAATGAGCAGTTCTTC. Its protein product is CASSSRTSGGPNEQFF.

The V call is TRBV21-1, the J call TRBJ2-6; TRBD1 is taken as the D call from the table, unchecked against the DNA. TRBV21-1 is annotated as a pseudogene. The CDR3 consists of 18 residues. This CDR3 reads CASSSAGTGRSGANVLTF. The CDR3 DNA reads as TGTGCCAGCAGCAGCGCCGGGACAGGTCGCTCTGGGGCCAACGTCCTGACTTTC.

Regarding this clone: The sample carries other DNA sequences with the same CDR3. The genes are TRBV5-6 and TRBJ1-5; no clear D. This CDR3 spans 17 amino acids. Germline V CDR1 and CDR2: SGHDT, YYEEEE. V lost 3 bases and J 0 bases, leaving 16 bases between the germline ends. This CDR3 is CASSSARRENSNQPQHF. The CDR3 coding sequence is TGTGCCAGCAGCTCCGCCCGGAGGGAAAATAGCAATCAGCCCCAGCATTTT.

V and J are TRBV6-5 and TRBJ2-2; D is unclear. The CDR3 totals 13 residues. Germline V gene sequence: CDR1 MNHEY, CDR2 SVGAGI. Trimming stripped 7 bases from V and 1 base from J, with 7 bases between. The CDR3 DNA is TGTGCCAGCACCGACGAGAACACCGGGGAGCTGTTTTTT. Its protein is CASTDENTGELFF.

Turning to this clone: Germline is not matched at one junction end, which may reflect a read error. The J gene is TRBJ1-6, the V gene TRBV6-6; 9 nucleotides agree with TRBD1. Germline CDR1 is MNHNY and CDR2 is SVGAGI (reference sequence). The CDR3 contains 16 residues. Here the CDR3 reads CAGSYDRGSYNSPLHF. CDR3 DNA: TGTGCCGGCAGTTACGACAGGGGGTCCTATAATTCACCCCTCCACTTT.

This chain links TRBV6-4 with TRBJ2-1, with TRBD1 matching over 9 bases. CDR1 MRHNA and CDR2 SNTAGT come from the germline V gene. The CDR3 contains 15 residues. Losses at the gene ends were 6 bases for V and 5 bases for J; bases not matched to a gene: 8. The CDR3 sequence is CASSLGQGRNNEQFF. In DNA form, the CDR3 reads TGTGCCAGCAGCTTGGGACAGGGCCGAAACAATGAGCAGTTCTTC.

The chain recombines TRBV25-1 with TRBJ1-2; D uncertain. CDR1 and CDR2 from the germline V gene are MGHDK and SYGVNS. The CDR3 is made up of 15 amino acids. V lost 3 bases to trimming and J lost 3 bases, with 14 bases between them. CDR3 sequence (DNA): TGTGCCAGCAGTGACCCCTCGGGTTTCGACTATGGCTACACCTTC. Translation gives CASSDPSGFDYGYTF.

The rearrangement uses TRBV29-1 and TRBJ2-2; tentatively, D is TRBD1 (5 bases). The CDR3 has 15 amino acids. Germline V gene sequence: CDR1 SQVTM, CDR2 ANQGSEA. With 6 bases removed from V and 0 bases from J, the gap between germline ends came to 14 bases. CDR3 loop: CSVLGARANTGELFF. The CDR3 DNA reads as TGCAGCGTCCTAGGGGCCAGGGCGAACACCGGGGAGCTGTTTTTT.

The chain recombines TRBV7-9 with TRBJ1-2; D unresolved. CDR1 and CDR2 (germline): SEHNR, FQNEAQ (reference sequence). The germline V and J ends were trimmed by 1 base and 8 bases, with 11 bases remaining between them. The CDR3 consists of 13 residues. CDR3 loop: CASSLETGRGYTF. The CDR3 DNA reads TGTGCCAGCAGCTTAGAGACCGGCAGAGGCTACACCTTC.

CDR3 protein: CASSRQGSSYNSPLHF. The DNA for the CDR3 is TGCGCCAGCAGCCGCCAGGGGAGCTCCTATAATTCACCCCTCCACTTT. The chain has TRBV23-1 and TRBJ1-6; D may be TRBD1 (6 bases). TRBV23-1 is identified as an open reading frame with a role that is uncertain. The V end was cut by 6 bases, the J end by 0 bases, with 12 bases between. CDR3 length equals 16 residues.

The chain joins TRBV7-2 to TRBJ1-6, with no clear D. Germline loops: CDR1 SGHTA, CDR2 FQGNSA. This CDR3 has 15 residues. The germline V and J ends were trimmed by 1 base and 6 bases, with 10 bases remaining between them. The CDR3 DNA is TGTGCCAGCAGCTTAGTATCGGGCTTTAATTCACCCCTCCACTTT. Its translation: CASSLVSGFNSPLHF.

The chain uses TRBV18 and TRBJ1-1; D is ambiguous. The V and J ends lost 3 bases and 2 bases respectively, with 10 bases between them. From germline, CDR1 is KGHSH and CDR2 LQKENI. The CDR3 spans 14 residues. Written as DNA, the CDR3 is TGTGCCAGCTCACCCTACGACGGAAACACTGAAGCTTTCTTT. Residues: CASSPYDGNTEAFF. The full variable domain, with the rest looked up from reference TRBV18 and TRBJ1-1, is NAGVMQNPRHLVRRRGQEARLRCSPMKGHSHVYWYRQLPEEGLKFMVYLQKENIIDESGMPKERFSAEFPKEGPSILRIQQVVRGDSAAYFCASSPYDGNTEAFFGQGTRLTVV.

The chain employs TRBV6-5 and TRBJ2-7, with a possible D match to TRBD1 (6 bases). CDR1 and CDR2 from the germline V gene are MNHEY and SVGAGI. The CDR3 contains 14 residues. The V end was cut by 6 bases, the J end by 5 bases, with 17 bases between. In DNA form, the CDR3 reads TGTGCCAGCAGAAGTGCAACAGGGAAGCACGAGCAGTACTTC. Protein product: CASRSATGKHEQYF.